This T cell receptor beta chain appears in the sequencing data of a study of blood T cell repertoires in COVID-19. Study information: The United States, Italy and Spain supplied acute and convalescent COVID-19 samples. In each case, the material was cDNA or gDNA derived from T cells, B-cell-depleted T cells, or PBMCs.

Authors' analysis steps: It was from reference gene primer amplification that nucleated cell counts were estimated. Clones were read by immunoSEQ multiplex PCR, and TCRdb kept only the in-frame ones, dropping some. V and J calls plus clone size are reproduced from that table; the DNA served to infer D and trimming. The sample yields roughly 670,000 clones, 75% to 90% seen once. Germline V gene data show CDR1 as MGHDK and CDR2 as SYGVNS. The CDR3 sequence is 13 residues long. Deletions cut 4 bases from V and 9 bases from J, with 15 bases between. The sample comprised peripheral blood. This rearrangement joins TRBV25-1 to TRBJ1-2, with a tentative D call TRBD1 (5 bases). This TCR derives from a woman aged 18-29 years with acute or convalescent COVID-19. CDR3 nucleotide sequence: TGTGCCAGCAGTGCTTGGGGCGCGGGGAGCTACACCTTC. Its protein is CASSAWGAGSYTF.